Following are 32 T cell receptor beta chains from one sample sequenced in a study of CD8 T cells in Susac syndrome. Reverse transcription of roughly 0.5 to 1 ug RNA was carried out with random hexamers. TCRdb independently ran MiXCR on the immunoSEQ multiplex PCR reads; one entry per CDR3 protein. There are some 110,000 distinct CDR3 sequences in the sample; 85% to 95% occur only once, and about 0.087% lies in the top ten. The material sequenced was CD4+ T cells from PBMCs. Receptors originate from a human donor with multiple sclerosis.

The rearrangement uses TRBV19 and TRBJ2-4, with TRBD2 matching 8 bases. Germline CDR1 and CDR2: LNHDA and SQIVND (reference sequence). This CDR3 contains 14 residues. Losses at the gene ends were 11 bases for V and 8 bases for J; bases not matched to a gene: 14. The CDR3 DNA follows: TGTGCCTCAAGGACGGGGGGGGCTGGGGACATTCAGTACTTC. Translation gives CASRTGGAGDIQYF.

The V and J genes are TRBV2 and TRBJ2-4; TRBD1 agrees at 8 bases. The CDR3 extends over 12 amino acids. The ends lost 8 bases at V and 6 bases at J; junction bases unmatched: 3. The V gene's germline CDR1 is SNHLY and CDR2 FYNNEI. CDR3 residues: CASGGTGNIQYF. In nucleotides, the CDR3 is TGTGCCAGCGGGGGGACAGGAAACATTCAGTACTTC.

In this sample, this clonotype turned up once. The chain joins TRBV7-2 to TRBJ2-1; D not resolved. In germline, CDR1 is SGHTA, CDR2 FQGNSA. The V end was cut by 1 base, the J end by 0 bases, with 10 bases between. The CDR3 is 16 residues long. The CDR3 DNA sequence: TGTGCCAGCAGCTTAGTGTTTTCGAGCTCCTACAATGAGCAGTTCTTC. This translates into CASSLVFSSSYNEQFF. Together with reference TRBV7-2 and TRBJ2-1, the CDR3 gives the full variable domain: GAGVSQSPSNKVTEKGKDVELRCDPISGHTALYWYRQSLGQGLEFLIYFQGNSAPDKSGLPSDRFSAERTGGSVSTLTIQRTQQEDSAVYLCASSLVFSSSYNEQFFGPGTRLTVL.

This clonotype was picked up one time. The rearrangement uses TRBV20-1 and TRBJ2-7, with TRBD2 identical over 9 bases. Germline CDR1 DFQATT, CDR2 SNEGSKA (reference sequence). Trimming cost V 0 bases and J 5 bases; bases outside gene matches: 11. The CDR3 totals 16 residues. CDR3 nucleotides: TGCAGTGCTAGAGATCTAAGGGGGACTAGCTTCAACGAGCAGTACTTC. Its translation is CSARDLRGTSFNEQYF.

The chain carries TRBV3-1 and TRBJ2-7; the match to TRBD1 covers 8 bases. This CDR3 comprises 13 residues. V was clipped by 4 bases and J by 1 base; unmatched bases: 0. Germline CDR1 LGHDT, CDR2 YNNKEL (reference sequence). The CDR3, as DNA: TGTGCCAGCAGCCGGGACAGGTCCTACGAGCAGTACTTC. It specifies CASSRDRSYEQYF.

V is TRBV6-5 and J is TRBJ1-6; D not resolved. The CDR3 loop spans 13 amino acids. Germline V gene lookup returns CDR1 MNHEY and CDR2 SVGAGI. V was trimmed by 2 bases and J by 6 bases, leaving 5 bases between them. The CDR3 reads CASSYGANSPLHF. CDR3 DNA: TGTGCCAGCAGTTACGGTGCTAATTCACCCCTCCACTTT.

V gene TRBV28 combines with J gene TRBJ1-4; possibly TRBD1 for D (6 bases). The CDR3 has 13 amino acids. V was shortened by 6 bases and J by 8 bases, with 13 bases between the two germline ends. The germline V gene has CDR1 MDHEN and CDR2 SYDVKM. CDR3 nucleotide sequence: TGTGCCAGCAGATTAGGGACACGCGAAAAACTGTTTTTT. This translates into CASRLGTREKLFF.

The rearrangement uses TRBV5-4 and TRBJ1-5; TRBD1 is a possible D gene (6 bases). CDR1 SGHNT and CDR2 YYREEE come from the germline V gene (reference sequence). The CDR3 is 15 residues long. The ends were cut back, 4 bases at V and 2 bases at J, with 13 bases in the middle. CDR3 DNA: TGTGCCAGCAGCAAAGAGGGGGGCCGCAATCAGCCCCAGCATTTT. This encodes CASSKEGGRNQPQHF. The full variable domain, in which reference TRBV5-4 and TRBJ1-5 provide the parts outside the CDR3, is ETGVTQSPTHLIKTRGQQVTLRCSSQSGHNTVSWYQQALGQGPQFIFQYYREEENGRGNFPPRFSGLQFPNYSSELNVNALELDDSALYLCASSKEGGRNQPQHFGDGTRLSIL.

The chain recombines TRBV27 with TRBJ1-1; possible D gene TRBD1, 6 bases. V gave up 5 bases and J gave up 4 bases, with 11 bases separating them. CDR1 and CDR2 from the germline V gene are MNHEY and SMNVEV (reference sequence). This CDR3 has 13 residues. The CDR3 region is CASSHREATEAFF. Here the CDR3 DNA reads TGTGCCAGCAGTCACAGGGAGGCCACTGAAGCTTTCTTT.

This chain uses TRBV6-2 or TRBV6-3 with TRBJ1-6; D gene unclear. Trimming removed 6 bases at V and 9 bases at J, with 15 bases between. Germline lookup yields CDR1 MNHEY and CDR2 SVGEGT. The CDR3 has 14 residues. The CDR3 bases are TGTGCCAGCAGAATTATAGGACGAGGTTCACCCCTCCACTTT. As protein: CASRIIGRGSPLHF.

The chain links TRBV28 to TRBJ1-1, with D perhaps matching TRBD1 (5 bases). The CDR3 is made up of 17 amino acids. V was pared by 6 bases and J by 4 bases, with 24 bases between. Germline V CDR1 and CDR2: MDHEN, SYDVKM. The CDR3 region has the DNA TGTGCCAGCAGGACGTCGAGTGCGGGGGTGAGTGTCACTGAAGCTTTCTTT. Its translation: CASRTSSAGVSVTEAFF.

The chain links TRBV20-1 to TRBJ1-4, with D tentatively TRBD1 (5 bases). V was trimmed by 6 bases and J by 3 bases, leaving 8 bases between them. The CDR3 has 12 residues. Germline CDR1 and CDR2: DFQATT and SNEGSKA (reference sequence). The CDR3 DNA reads as TGCAGTGCCGAGGGACCTAATGAAAAACTGTTTTTT. It specifies CSAEGPNEKLFF.

In this sample, this clonotype turned up a few times. This chain joins TRBV7-3 and TRBJ2-5; no definite D call. This CDR3 is built from 13 residues. Trimming took off 2 bases at V and 1 base at J, with 5 bases between the two ends. Germline assignment: CDR1 SGHTA and CDR2 FQGTGA. CDR3 in DNA: TGTGCCAGCAGCTTAGTTCCCCAAGAGACCCAGTACTTC. Translation: CASSLVPQETQYF.

This chain connects TRBV2 to TRBJ2-2; the match to TRBD1 covers 7 bases. The CDR3 sequence is 13 residues long. Germline CDR1 SNHLY, CDR2 FYNNEI. V was pared by 8 bases and J by 6 bases, with 6 bases of the junction left unmatched. The CDR3 loop reads CASSEGAPGELFF. CDR3 DNA: TGTGCCAGCTCCGAGGGGGCGCCCGGGGAGCTGTTTTTT.

The chain has TRBV7-9 and TRBJ2-1; no firm D call. From germline, CDR1 is SEHNR and CDR2 FQNEAQ (reference sequence). Trimming took off 7 bases at V and 7 bases at J, with 11 bases between the two ends. The CDR3 spans 12 residues. The CDR3 region is CASTSERNEQFF. The CDR3 bases are TGTGCCAGCACCTCGGAGAGGAATGAGCAGTTCTTC.

V and J are TRBV2 and TRBJ1-1; no reliable D call. Looked up from germline, CDR1 is SNHLY and CDR2 is FYNNEI. The V gene lost 7 bases and the J gene lost 1 base, with 10 bases spanning the gap. CDR3 length: 13 residues. CDR3 sequence (DNA): TGTGCCAGCAAACAGCGCCAGAACACTGAAGCTTTCTTT. Its translation is CASKQRQNTEAFF.

The chain recombines TRBV6-2 or TRBV6-3 with TRBJ2-1; D assignment may be TRBD1 or TRBD2 (6 bases each). Per germline, CDR1 MNHEY and CDR2 SVGEGT. The length of the CDR3 is 14 residues. With 3 bases removed from V and 9 bases from J, the gap between germline ends came to 15 bases. In DNA form, the CDR3 reads TGTGCCAGCAGTTATTCCCGCAGGGGAGGTGAGCAGTTCTTC. This encodes CASSYSRRGGEQFF.

The chain employs TRBV27 and TRBJ2-7; maybe TRBD1 (6 bases). Between the trimmed V and J ends, which lost 5 bases and 5 bases, there was a span of 19 bases. Germline-derived CDR1 and CDR2 are MNHEY and SMNVEV (reference sequence). This CDR3 region has 15 residues. This chain's CDR3 is CASSASQGRWDEQYF. As DNA, the CDR3 is TGTGCCAGCAGTGCATCCCAGGGGAGATGGGACGAGCAGTACTTC.

The gene calls are TRBV7-9 and TRBJ1-1; D not certain. V was cut by 1 base and J by 0 bases, with 9 bases left in between. The CDR3 consists of 15 residues. Germline V gives CDR1 SEHNR, CDR2 FQNEAQ (reference sequence). The CDR3 nucleotides read TGTGCCAGCAGCTTAGGGGAGATAATGAACACTGAAGCTTTCTTT. It is translated as CASSLGEIMNTEAFF.

The J gene is TRBJ2-7, the V gene TRBV18; D is possibly TRBD2 (5 bases). V dropped 6 bases and J dropped 1 base, with 13 bases sitting between them. The CDR3 spans 14 residues. Germline CDR1 is KGHSH and CDR2 is LQKENI. The CDR3 is CASSTRGNSYEQYF. DNA for the CDR3: TGTGCCAGCTCCACTCGGGGTAATTCCTACGAGCAGTACTTC.

This chain joins TRBV7-2 and TRBJ1-6, with D possibly being TRBD1 (6 bases). V lost 2 bases to trimming and J lost 8 bases, with 16 bases between them. This CDR3 has 16 amino acids. Per the germline V gene, CDR1 is SGHTA and CDR2 is FQGNSA. The CDR3 nucleotides are TGTGCCAGCAGCTTATTTGGGGGGCCCGGGGATTCACCCCTCCACTTT. Its translation: CASSLFGGPGDSPLHF. The full variable domain, its missing parts supplied by reference TRBV7-2 and TRBJ1-6, is GAGVSQSPSNKVTEKGKDVELRCDPISGHTALYWYRQSLGQGLEFLIYFQGNSAPDKSGLPSDRFSAERTGGSVSTLTIQRTQQEDSAVYLCASSLFGGPGDSPLHFGNGTRLTVT.

V is TRBV2 and J is TRBJ2-2, with 10 nucleotides matching TRBD1. The CDR3 is made up of 16 amino acids. Germline CDR1 and CDR2: SNHLY and FYNNEI. J gave up 4 bases and V 9 bases, and 11 bases lay outside the gene matches. CDR3 bases: TGTGCCAGTAGCCGGGACAGGGGAACTTCCACCGGGGAGCTGTTTTTT. It encodes CASSRDRGTSTGELFF.

The chain uses TRBV11-2 and TRBJ2-2; no definite D call. Per the germline V gene, CDR1 is SGHAT and CDR2 is FQNNGV. The CDR3 runs 13 residues. V was trimmed by 5 bases and J by 5 bases, leaving 9 bases between them. CDR3 DNA: TGTGCCAGCAGCCCTCGTGTTACCGGGGAGCTGTTTTTT. It translates to CASSPRVTGELFF.

This chain joins TRBV20-1 and TRBJ2-5; no firm D call. The germline V gene encodes CDR1 DFQATT and CDR2 SNEGSKA (reference sequence). The V end lost 3 bases, the J end lost 3 bases, and 8 bases lay between the germline ends. The CDR3 consists of 12 residues. CDR3 residues: CSASGREETQYF. The CDR3 DNA reads TGCAGTGCTAGCGGTCGGGAAGAGACCCAGTACTTC.

The chain links TRBV27 to TRBJ1-1, with unresolved D. Germline V gene data show CDR1 as MNHEY and CDR2 as SMNVEV (reference sequence). The V gene lost 6 bases and the J gene lost 1 base, with 9 bases spanning the gap. The CDR3 has 13 residues. The CDR3: CASSWLPNTEAFF. The CDR3 DNA is TGTGCCAGCAGCTGGCTGCCGAACACTGAAGCTTTCTTT.

Only one count was recorded for this clonotype. The chain employs TRBV6-5 and TRBJ1-1; a weak D match, TRBD1 (5 bases). Germline lookup yields CDR1 MNHEY and CDR2 SVGAGI. The V end lost 4 bases, the J end lost 3 bases, and 15 bases lay between the germline ends. The CDR3 totals 15 residues. The CDR3 spells CASSSGKGRDTEAFF. CDR3 nucleotides: TGTGCCAGCAGTTCGGGGAAGGGACGGGACACTGAAGCTTTCTTT.

This clonotype was recorded a few times. The chain couples TRBV6-1 to TRBJ1-4, with 7 bases aligning to TRBD1. The germline CDR1 and CDR2 sequences are MNHNS and SASEGT. The CDR3 has 13 amino acids. The V and J ends lost 6 bases and 5 bases, in that order; junction bases with no gene match: 3. CDR3 sequence (DNA): TGTGCCAGCAGGACAGGGCAAAATGAAAAACTGTTTTTT. This encodes CASRTGQNEKLFF.

This sequence joins TRBV28 and TRBJ2-5; D perhaps matches TRBD2 (5 bases). Germline CDR1 is MDHEN and CDR2 is SYDVKM. Trimming removed 3 bases at V and 7 bases at J, with 18 bases between. The CDR3 covers 15 residues. CDR3 bases: TGTGCCAGCAGTTTTGAGCCCGGACCCCGGGGGACCCAGTACTTC. Translated, it gives CASSFEPGPRGTQYF.

This sequence joins TRBV27 and TRBJ2-1, with D unresolved. Per the germline V gene, CDR1 is MNHEY and CDR2 is SMNVEV (reference sequence). The CDR3 is 11 residues long. V lost 5 bases to trimming and J lost 8 bases, with 7 bases between them. This CDR3 reads CASSNFDEQFF. DNA of the CDR3: TGTGCCAGCAGTAACTTCGATGAGCAGTTCTTC.

This chain uses TRBV28 with TRBJ2-1; 10 bases fit TRBD1. Trimming at V came to 4 bases and at J to 7 bases, leaving 4 bases not matched to a gene. The CDR3 has 14 residues. Per germline, CDR1 MDHEN and CDR2 SYDVKM. For the CDR3, the DNA is TGTGCCAGCAGTTGGGGGACAGGGGTGAATGAGCAGTTCTTC. Protein: CASSWGTGVNEQFF. Drawing the rest from reference TRBV28 and TRBJ2-1, the complete variable domain is DVKVTQSSRYLVKRTGEKVFLECVQDMDHENMFWYRQDPGLGLRLIYFSYDVKMKEKGDIPEGYSVSREKKERFSLILESASTNQTSMYLCASSWGTGVNEQFFGPGTRLTVL.

The chain uses TRBV6-5 and TRBJ2-7, with D unresolved. Germline V gene sequence: CDR1 MNHEY, CDR2 SVGAGI. The CDR3 has 15 amino acids. V gave up 2 bases and J gave up 6 bases, with 17 bases separating them. The CDR3 sequence is CASSYRRVQGVEQYF. The CDR3, as DNA: TGTGCCAGCAGTTACAGACGGGTCCAAGGCGTCGAGCAGTACTTC.

The rearrangement joins TRBV12-3 or TRBV12-4 to TRBJ2-5, with D tentatively TRBD1 (6 bases). Trimming stripped 5 bases from V and 5 bases from J, with 15 bases between. This CDR3 is built from 14 residues. In DNA, the CDR3 is TGTGCCAGCAGTCCCGACAGGTCCTGGGAGACCCAGTACTTC. Its translation is CASSPDRSWETQYF.